A single sample is the source of the 27 T cell receptor beta chains below, sequenced in a study of CD8 T cells in Susac syndrome. RNA, at about 0.45 to 1 ug, was reverse transcribed with random hexamers. TCRdb redid the calling of the immunoSEQ multiplex PCR reads with MiXCR, one entry per CDR3 protein. The table records some 130,000 distinct CDR3 sequences, approximately 94% of them present only once. The specimen was CD4+ T cells from PBMCs. The receptors derive from a human donor with multiple sclerosis.

The chain is built from TRBV3-1 and TRBJ2-3; D not resolved. The CDR3 runs 14 residues. V dropped 0 bases and J dropped 8 bases, with 12 bases sitting between them. Germline CDR1 is LGHDT and CDR2 is YNNKEL (reference sequence). In nucleotides, the CDR3 is TGTGCCAGCAGCCAAGACGCTTTGTTGGGTACGCAGTATTTT. Translated: CASSQDALLGTQYF.

The genes are TRBV11-2 and TRBJ2-4; no reliable D call. Germline assignment: CDR1 SGHAT and CDR2 FQNNGV. The CDR3 contains 14 residues. V was clipped by 5 bases and J by 0 bases, with 8 bases between them. CDR3 sequence (DNA): TGTGCCAGCAGCCCCCGGGTAGCCAAAAACATTCAGTACTTC. Translated, it gives CASSPRVAKNIQYF.

This chain links TRBV7-9 with TRBJ1-3; 8 bases are a match to TRBD1. CDR3 length: 15 amino acids. The V segment lost 5 bases and the J segment 7 bases; nucleotides outside the gene matches: 10. Germline assignment: CDR1 SEHNR and CDR2 FQNEAQ (reference sequence). CDR3 region: CASSRDRGIGNTIYF. CDR3 in DNA: TGTGCCAGCAGCCGCGACAGGGGTATAGGGAACACCATATATTTT.

The gene calls are TRBV6-5 and TRBJ1-1; D ambiguous. V lost 0 bases to trimming and J lost 4 bases, with 12 bases between them. CDR3 length: 15 residues. Germline CDR1 is MNHEY and CDR2 is SVGAGI. The CDR3 nucleotides read TGTGCCAGCAGTTACTCGAAAATCAGTGCCACTGAAGCTTTCTTT. This encodes CASSYSKISATEAFF.

The V gene is TRBV9, the J gene TRBJ2-7; 7 bases are a match to TRBD2. V shed 3 bases and J 2 bases; nucleotides not matched to a gene: 8. Germline lookup yields CDR1 SGDLS and CDR2 YYNGEE. CDR3 size: 15 residues. CDR3 amino acids: CASSAQAGTPYEQYF. The CDR3 DNA follows: TGTGCCAGCAGCGCCCAAGCGGGGACCCCCTACGAGCAGTACTTC. The full variable domain, completed using reference TRBV9 and TRBJ2-7, is DSGVTQTPKHLITATGQRVTLRCSPRSGDLSVYWYQQSLDQGLQFLIQYYNGEERAKGNILERFSAQQFPDLHSELNLSSLELGDSALYFCASSAQAGTPYEQYFGPGTRLTVT.

This chain joins TRBV12-3 or TRBV12-4 and TRBJ2-7, with D possibly being TRBD2 (5 bases). The germline V and J ends were trimmed by 9 bases and 7 bases, with 16 bases remaining between them. The CDR3 is made up of 12 amino acids. CDR3 coding DNA: TGTGCCAGTAACCGAGGCGGGCCGGAGCAGTACTTC. Its translation is CASNRGGPEQYF.

The chain is built from TRBV2 and TRBJ2-4; TRBD1 matches at 7 bases. Per germline, CDR1 SNHLY and CDR2 FYNNEI. V trimming: 7 bases; J trimming: 1 base; junction bases outside the gene matches: 7. There are 15 residues in the CDR3. Here the CDR3 DNA reads TGTGCCAGCAACCTAGAACAGGGGGCCAAAAACATTCAGTACTTC. Its translation: CASNLEQGAKNIQYF.

The rearrangement links TRBV24-1 to TRBJ2-5; D is unclear. This CDR3 is built from 13 residues. Germline-derived CDR1 and CDR2 are KGHDR and SFDVKD. Trimming left V 4 bases short and J 0 bases short, with 5 bases between. CDR3 in amino acids: CATSDLYQETQYF. In DNA, the CDR3 is TGTGCCACCAGTGACCTGTACCAAGAGACCCAGTACTTC.

The rearrangement links TRBV7-2 to TRBJ2-1; 9 bases fit TRBD2. J lost 2 bases, V lost 1 base, and 6 bases had no gene match. Germline V gives CDR1 SGHTA, CDR2 FQGNSA. This CDR3 has 17 amino acids. The CDR3 DNA is TGTGCCAGCAGCTTAGTTCGCGGGGGGGCCGCCTACAATGAGCAGTTCTTC. The encoded protein is CASSLVRGGAAYNEQFF. Full variable domain (missing parts from reference TRBV7-2 and TRBJ2-1): GAGVSQSPSNKVTEKGKDVELRCDPISGHTALYWYRQSLGQGLEFLIYFQGNSAPDKSGLPSDRFSAERTGGSVSTLTIQRTQQEDSAVYLCASSLVRGGAAYNEQFFGPGTRLTVL.

The V call is TRBV29-1, the J call TRBJ1-4; D is perhaps TRBD1 (5 bases). The germline V and J ends were trimmed by 5 bases and 5 bases, with 15 bases remaining between them. The germline CDR1 and CDR2 sequences are SQVTM and ANQGSEA. This CDR3 contains 14 residues. The CDR3 is CSVQATGPNEKLFF. The DNA for the CDR3 is TGCAGCGTTCAGGCGACGGGACCGAATGAAAAACTGTTTTTT.

The V call is TRBV11-2, the J call TRBJ2-7; 8 nucleotides align to TRBD2. With 5 bases clipped from V and 4 bases from J, the junction kept 7 bases outside the gene matches. The CDR3 sequence is 14 residues long. Germline values: CDR1 SGHAT, CDR2 FQNNGV. CDR3 loop: CASSPGGGRYEQYF. The CDR3 coding sequence is TGTGCCAGCAGCCCCGGGGGGGGGCGATACGAGCAGTACTTC.

V and J are TRBV20-1 and TRBJ2-1; D might be TRBD2 (6 bases). The CDR3 contains 13 residues. CDR1 DFQATT and CDR2 SNEGSKA come from the germline V gene (reference sequence). Trimming left V 6 bases short and J 2 bases short, with 11 bases between. The CDR3 DNA follows: TGCAGTGCATCAGGCGGGACCTACAATGAGCAGTTCTTC. It encodes CSASGGTYNEQFF.

J is TRBJ2-7 and V is TRBV6-6; D not resolved. V dropped 2 bases and J dropped 2 bases, with 7 bases sitting between them. Germline-derived CDR1 and CDR2 are MNHNY and SVGAGI (reference sequence). The length of the CDR3 is 13 residues. The CDR3 spells CASSYPSAYEQYF. The CDR3, as DNA: TGTGCCAGCAGTTACCCGAGCGCCTACGAGCAGTACTTC.

This chain connects TRBV30 to TRBJ1-2; no clear D. The CDR3 covers 14 residues. V was clipped by 4 bases and J by 2 bases, with 14 bases between them. The germline V gene has CDR1 GTSNPN and CDR2 SVGIG (reference sequence). As DNA, the CDR3 is TGTGCCTGGACTCCAATAACAAGGAACTATGGCTACACCTTC. Translating it yields CAWTPITRNYGYTF.

The chain combines TRBV14 with TRBJ1-1, with D uncertain. Looked up from germline, CDR1 is SGHDN and CDR2 is FVKESK. The V end lost 2 bases, the J end lost 8 bases, and 18 bases lay between the germline ends. The CDR3 is 15 residues long. As DNA, the CDR3 is TGTGCCAGCAGCCAATTTCACGGGGTAACAACGGAAGCTTTCTTT. It is translated as CASSQFHGVTTEAFF.

The chain carries TRBV5-4 and TRBJ2-5, with a possible D match to TRBD2 (6 bases). Germline V gene sequence: CDR1 SGHNT, CDR2 YYREEE (reference sequence). V lost 0 bases and J 5 bases, leaving 17 bases between the germline ends. This CDR3 contains 16 residues. DNA for the CDR3: TGTGCCAGCAGCTTGGGCGGGGTCTCAGGATATGAGACCCAGTACTTC. Protein: CASSLGGVSGYETQYF. The full variable domain, completed using reference TRBV5-4 and TRBJ2-5, is ETGVTQSPTHLIKTRGQQVTLRCSSQSGHNTVSWYQQALGQGPQFIFQYYREEENGRGNFPPRFSGLQFPNYSSELNVNALELDDSALYLCASSLGGVSGYETQYFGPGTRLLVL.

The count of this clonotype is one. The chain is built from TRBV2 and TRBJ1-2; weak D call: TRBD1 (5 bases). V was cut by 2 bases and J by 0 bases, with 10 bases left in between. Per germline, CDR1 SNHLY and CDR2 FYNNEI. The CDR3 runs 15 residues. CDR3 bases: TGTGCCAGCAGTGAACGTCGACAGCCTAACTATGGCTACACCTTC. It codes for CASSERRQPNYGYTF.

V and J are TRBV5-6 and TRBJ1-2, with a weak D call TRBD1 (5 bases). The germline V gene has CDR1 SGHDT and CDR2 YYEEEE. The CDR3 covers 14 residues. V was cut by 4 bases and J by 0 bases, with 10 bases left in between. The CDR3 nucleotides read TGTGCCAGCAGCGCTGGGACGGCTAACTATGGCTACACCTTC. As protein: CASSAGTANYGYTF.

The V call is TRBV30, the J call TRBJ2-5; D is perhaps TRBD1 (6 bases). Germline assignment: CDR1 GTSNPN and CDR2 SVGIG (reference sequence). The CDR3 contains 11 residues. Trimming left V 4 bases short and J 3 bases short, with 6 bases between. DNA for the CDR3: TGTGCCTGGACAGGGGAAGAGACCCAGTACTTC. Translating gives CAWTGEETQYF.

The J gene is TRBJ2-1, the V gene TRBV18; 9 nucleotides match TRBD2. Germline V lookup: CDR1 KGHSH, CDR2 LQKENI. V trimming: 2 bases; J trimming: 8 bases; junction bases outside the gene matches: 4. This CDR3 is built from 14 residues. DNA for the CDR3: TGTGCCAGCTCACCAACAGCGGGAGGAGATGAGCAGTTCTTC. Encoded protein: CASSPTAGGDEQFF.

This clonotype occurred once. This rearrangement joins TRBV7-9 to TRBJ2-5, with D possibly being TRBD2 (5 bases). The germline V and J ends were trimmed by 2 bases and 5 bases, with 9 bases remaining between them. Germline CDR1 SEHNR, CDR2 FQNEAQ (reference sequence). The CDR3 has 13 residues. The CDR3 is CASSLLGAETQYF. For the CDR3, the DNA is TGTGCCAGCAGCTTATTGGGAGCGGAGACCCAGTACTTC. The whole variable domain, remainder taken from reference TRBV7-9 and TRBJ2-5, is DTGVSQNPRHKITKRGQNVTFRCDPISEHNRLYWYRQTLGQGPEFLTYFQNEAQLEKSRLLSDRFSAERPKGSFSTLEIQRTEQGDSAMYLCASSLLGAETQYFGPGTRLLVL.

This rearrangement joins TRBV5-1 to TRBJ2-5; a weak D match, TRBD2 (7 bases). The V gene lost 4 bases and the J gene lost 3 bases, with 13 bases spanning the gap. The CDR3 sequence is 14 residues long. Germline V lookup: CDR1 SGHRS, CDR2 YFSETQ. This CDR3 reads CASSRGAEEETQYF. CDR3 nucleotides: TGCGCCAGCAGCCGGGGGGCAGAAGAAGAGACCCAGTACTTC.

This clonotype was counted a single time. The junction shows a germline mismatch at one end, possibly a read error. V is TRBV20-1 and J is TRBJ2-5; no clear D gene. Germline V gene lookup returns CDR1 DFQATT and CDR2 SNEGSKA (reference sequence). The CDR3 sequence is 13 residues long. The CDR3 sequence is CSATTQDQETRYF. Written as DNA, the CDR3 is TGCAGTGCTACCACTCAGGACCAAGAGACCCGGTACTTC.

This sequence joins TRBV25-1 and TRBJ2-7; D possibly matches TRBD1 or TRBD2 (6 bases each). Germline CDR1 and CDR2: MGHDK and SYGVNS. Deletions cut 6 bases from V and 9 bases from J, with 21 bases between. CDR3 length equals 14 residues. Written as DNA, the CDR3 is TGTGCCAGCAGCCCCCTCGGCCCGGGGGCGGGGCAGTACTTC. Translation gives CASSPLGPGAGQYF.

In its sample, this clonotype was seen once. V gene TRBV7-2 combines with J gene TRBJ2-7, with D uncertain. This CDR3 region has 12 residues. Trimming removed 6 bases at V and 3 bases at J, with 9 bases between. The germline V gene encodes CDR1 SGHTA and CDR2 FQGNSA. CDR3 protein: CASSSLNYEQYF. The CDR3 DNA follows: TGTGCCAGCAGTTCACTCAACTACGAGCAGTACTTC.

The J gene is TRBJ2-2, the V gene TRBV7-2, with D perhaps matching TRBD1 (6 bases). V was trimmed by 10 bases and J by 4 bases, leaving 13 bases between them. CDR3 length: 13 amino acids. The germline V gene has CDR1 SGHTA and CDR2 FQGNSA. Written as DNA, the CDR3 is TGTGCCACACGGCCCAGGGGCACCGGGGAGCTGTTTTTT. Residues: CATRPRGTGELFF.

V gene TRBV30 combines with J gene TRBJ2-4; D is unresolved. Germline V gene sequence: CDR1 GTSNPN, CDR2 SVGIG (reference sequence). CDR3 size: 12 residues. Trimming cost V 2 bases and J 5 bases, with 7 bases left between them. CDR3 sequence (DNA): TGTGCCTGGAGTCCCCTCGAAAACATTCAGTACTTC. This gives the protein CAWSPLENIQYF.